Each of the 21 T cell receptor beta chains below was sequenced from the same sample in a study of T-cell memory formation after mild COVID-19. Each CDR3 protein gets one entry after TCRdb re-called the 5' RACE reads with MiXCR. The sample lists fewer than 700,000 distinct CDR3 sequences; about 20% were seen once. Material: PBMCs or a T cell subset sorted from them (not recorded which). These receptors were collected from an adult woman who had mild COVID-19 (a few samples of this study predate the infection). Cell type and time point are not known.

The chain is built from TRBV29-1 and TRBJ2-1; D is perhaps TRBD2 (5 bases). The V end was cut by 5 bases, the J end by 3 bases, with 8 bases between. Germline lookup yields CDR1 SQVTM and CDR2 ANQGSEA. This CDR3 has 12 residues. The CDR3 protein is CSVTRDYNEQFF. In DNA, the CDR3 is TGCAGCGTTACCCGGGACTACAATGAGCAGTTCTTC.

This clonotype was seen more than once but under ten times. The genes are TRBV27 and TRBJ2-2; 8 bases agree with TRBD2. The CDR3 consists of 15 residues. V trimming: 6 bases; J trimming: 4 bases; junction bases outside the gene matches: 7. Germline loops: CDR1 MNHEY, CDR2 SMNVEV (reference sequence). CDR3 loop: CASRVLAGSTGELFF. CDR3 nucleotides: TGTGCCAGCAGGGTCTTAGCGGGAAGCACCGGGGAGCTGTTTTTT.

The rearrangement uses TRBV7-9 and TRBJ1-1; 8 bases match TRBD1. The germline gives CDR1 SEHNR, CDR2 FQNEAQ (reference sequence). V lost 3 bases, J lost 6 bases, and 12 bases stayed unmatched. The CDR3 has 16 residues. In nucleotides, the CDR3 is TGTGCCAGCAGCTTTCCCGTAGGACAGGGAGAAGCTGAAGCTTTCTTT. It is translated as CASSFPVGQGEAEAFF.

This clonotype came up a few times. The chain carries TRBV3-1 and TRBJ1-1, with D possibly TRBD1 on 5 matching bases. The CDR3 runs 16 residues. Germline V gene data show CDR1 as LGHDT and CDR2 as YNNKEL (reference sequence). Trimming removed 6 bases at V and 5 bases at J, with 22 bases between. In DNA form, the CDR3 reads TGTGCCAGCAGTCCGGGTGGGGGTACGAGAGGGACTGAAGCTTTCTTT. Translated, it gives CASSPGGGTRGTEAFF.

This clonotype was seen only a few times. The CDR3 DNA reads as TGTGCCACCAGTGACCACAGGGACGAGCAGTACTTC. Amino acids: CATSDHRDEQYF. The J gene is TRBJ2-7, the V gene TRBV24-1, with TRBD1 as a possible D gene (6 bases). Germline V CDR1 and CDR2: KGHDR, SFDVKD. V was clipped by 4 bases and J by 5 bases, with 8 bases between them. This CDR3 comprises 12 residues.

This clonotype showed up just a few times. V is TRBV27 and J is TRBJ2-1, with TRBD2 matching 10 bases. V trimming: 5 bases; J trimming: 7 bases; junction bases outside the gene matches: 8. Germline V gives CDR1 MNHEY, CDR2 SMNVEV (reference sequence). The CDR3 has 15 residues. The CDR3 DNA follows: TGTGCCAGCAGTAGGGCTAGCGGGAGTCCAAATGAGCAGTTCTTC. It codes for CASSRASGSPNEQFF.

This clonotype has a handful of counts. The chain links TRBV4-3 to TRBJ2-7, with D unclear. This CDR3 has 16 amino acids. The germline V gene has CDR1 LGHNA and CDR2 YSLEER. V lost 3 bases and J 3 bases, leaving 18 bases between the germline ends. The CDR3 DNA sequence: TGCGCCAGCAGCCAGGAATGGGTAATTTATGGCTACGAGCAGTACTTC. This sequence encodes CASSQEWVIYGYEQYF.

This rearrangement joins TRBV12-3 or TRBV12-4 to TRBJ1-2; TRBD1 matches 8 bases. The CDR3 extends over 15 amino acids. V lost 4 bases, J lost 7 bases, and 11 bases stayed unmatched. Here the CDR3 DNA reads TGTGCCAGCAGTTCCCCAACAGGGGGGGATCGTGGCTACACCTTC. Protein product: CASSSPTGGDRGYTF.

The CDR3 coding sequence is TGTGCCATCAGTGGAACAGGCAACTCTGGAAACACCATATATTTT. Amino acids: CAISGTGNSGNTIYF. The genes are TRBV10-3 and TRBJ1-3; tentatively, D is TRBD1 (5 bases). V shed 4 bases and J shed 0 bases, with 10 bases lying between them. This CDR3 has 15 residues. Germline V lookup: CDR1 ENHRY, CDR2 SYGVKD.

A few counts support this clonotype. The V call is TRBV4-1, the J call TRBJ1-1; 7 nucleotides align to TRBD1. This CDR3 is 15 amino acids long. CDR1 and CDR2 (germline): MGHRA, YSYEKL. J lost 0 bases, V lost 3 bases, and 4 bases had no gene match. CDR3 nucleotide sequence: TGCGCCAGCAGCCACCCCGGGACAGTGAACACTGAAGCTTTCTTT. Translated: CASSHPGTVNTEAFF.

This clonotype was detected many times. The chain carries TRBV5-1 and TRBJ1-4; the D gene is possibly TRBD1 (6 bases). The V end lost 3 bases, the J end lost 8 bases, and 14 bases lay between the germline ends. Germline V gene lookup returns CDR1 SGHRS and CDR2 YFSETQ. The CDR3 totals 14 residues. CDR3 DNA: TGCGCCAGCAGCTCTCCCGAGGGGGGCGAAAAACTGTTTTTT. Protein sequence: CASSSPEGGEKLFF. Filled out from reference TRBV5-1 and TRBJ1-4, the complete variable domain reads KAGVTQTPRYLIKTRGQQVTLSCSPISGHRSVSWYQQTPGQGLQFLFEYFSETQRNKGNFPGRFSGRQFSNSRSEMNVSTLELGDSALYLCASSSPEGGEKLFFGSGTQLSVL.

This clonotype was picked up a small number of times. V is TRBV5-1 and J is TRBJ2-3, with TRBD2 identical over 9 bases. With V trimmed by 4 bases and J by 2 bases, 8 bases remained unmatched. CDR1 and CDR2 (germline): SGHRS, YFSETQ. The CDR3 extends over 16 amino acids. The CDR3 coding sequence is TGCGCCAGCAGCAAAATAGCGGGGGACCCCACAGATACGCAGTATTTT. This codes for CASSKIAGDPTDTQYF.

This clonotype has more than one count but fewer than ten. V and J are TRBV27 and TRBJ2-1; D gene uncertain. The germline V gene encodes CDR1 MNHEY and CDR2 SMNVEV (reference sequence). Trimming left V 5 bases short and J 4 bases short, with 12 bases between. This CDR3 region has 14 residues. The CDR3 spells CASSPWGWYNEQFF. CDR3 DNA: TGTGCCAGCAGTCCCTGGGGATGGTACAATGAGCAGTTCTTC.

Only a few counts were recorded for this clonotype. The V gene is TRBV4-2, the J gene TRBJ2-1; D is unresolved. The germline V gene encodes CDR1 LGHNA and CDR2 YNFKEQ. CDR3 length: 15 amino acids. The V gene lost 1 base and the J gene lost 0 bases, with 7 bases spanning the gap. The CDR3 bases are TGTGCCAGCAGCCAAGTCCTTGACTCCTACAATGAGCAGTTCTTC. Protein: CASSQVLDSYNEQFF.

This chain joins TRBV19 and TRBJ1-1, with D unresolved. The CDR3 loop spans 13 amino acids. Germline CDR1 and CDR2: LNHDA and SQIVND (reference sequence). Trimming pared 3 bases from V and 5 bases from J, leaving 10 bases between. The CDR3 protein is CASSMTAGTEAFF. The CDR3, as DNA: TGTGCCAGTAGTATGACCGCGGGGACTGAAGCTTTCTTT.

CDR3 DNA: TGTGCCAGCAGCTTAGGGACCATTAATTCACCCCTCCACTTT. Encoded protein: CASSLGTINSPLHF. The chain employs TRBV7-3 and TRBJ1-6; perhaps TRBD1 as D (5 bases). Germline values: CDR1 SGHTA, CDR2 FQGTGA. The CDR3 covers 14 residues. The V end was cut by 2 bases, the J end by 6 bases, with 8 bases between.

This chain joins TRBV13 and TRBJ2-3, with 9 nucleotides matching TRBD2. The CDR3 contains 17 residues. CDR1 PRHDT and CDR2 FYEKMQ come from the germline V gene (reference sequence). V lost 4 bases to trimming and J lost 5 bases; unmatched junction nucleotides: 13. CDR3 nucleotide sequence: TGTGCCAGCAGCTCCCTTGAGGTAGCGGGAGTAGGAGATACGCAGTATTTT. Encoded protein: CASSSLEVAGVGDTQYF. The entire variable domain, with the rest obtained from reference TRBV13 and TRBJ2-3, is as follows: AAGVIQSPRHLIKEKRETATLKCYPIPRHDTVYWYQQGPGQDPQFLISFYEKMQSDKGSIPDRFSAQQFSDYHSELNMSSLELGDSALYFCASSSLEVAGVGDTQYFGPGTRLTVL.

This clonotype was seen more than once but under ten times. The chain combines TRBV9 with TRBJ1-2; D perhaps matches TRBD1 (5 bases). Trimming cost V 0 bases and J 7 bases, with 10 bases left between them. CDR3 size: 13 residues. Germline lookup yields CDR1 SGDLS and CDR2 YYNGEE. CDR3 DNA sequence: TGTGCCAGCAGCGTAGCAGGGTTTGGTGGCTACACCTTC. This translates into CASSVAGFGGYTF.

V gene TRBV3-1 combines with J gene TRBJ1-2, with a tentative D call TRBD1 (6 bases). Germline lookup yields CDR1 LGHDT and CDR2 YNNKEL (reference sequence). The CDR3 is 14 amino acids. V lost 4 bases, J lost 8 bases, and 17 bases lay in between. CDR3 sequence: CASSLIPGGRGYTF. DNA of the CDR3: TGTGCCAGCAGCCTTATTCCCGGGGGCCGAGGCTACACCTTC.

The gene calls are TRBV10-3 and TRBJ2-6; 7 nucleotides line up with TRBD2. This CDR3 spans 18 amino acids. J was trimmed by 0 bases and V by 1 base; bases with no gene match: 6. Germline V gene sequence: CDR1 ENHRY, CDR2 SYGVKD. CDR3 sequence reads: CAISEWSGDSSGANVLTF. The CDR3 DNA reads as TGTGCCATCAGTGAGTGGAGCGGGGATAGCTCTGGGGCCAACGTCCTGACTTTC.

The rearrangement joins TRBV18 to TRBJ1-6; TRBD1 matches 8 bases. The germline gives CDR1 KGHSH, CDR2 LQKENI. V lost 6 bases to trimming and J lost 14 bases; unmatched junction nucleotides: 6. The CDR3 has 12 amino acids. Written as DNA, the CDR3 is TGTGCCAGCTCCACCACAGGGGGATCCCTCCACTTT. This gives the protein CASSTTGGSLHF.